The 5 T cell receptor beta chains presented below share a single source sample, sequenced in a study of tumor-infiltrating lymphocytes in primary liver carcinoma. The approximately 17-34 mg bulk tissue piece was not sorted before simultaneous RNA and DNA extraction. A constant-region primer served to make TCR beta cDNA from about 500 ng total RNA. What produced the TCR beta libraries was three nested multiplex PCR rounds using slightly modified ARM-PCR. For around 11 cycles apiece, the opening two PCR rounds ran with TRBV1-TRBV30 forward primers and a C-beta reverse primer. TCRdb used MiXCR to reprocess the multiplex PCR reads, holding one entry per CDR3 protein. This table holds approximately 73,000 distinct CDR3 sequences, about 64% found once. The specimen sequenced was liver tumor tissue from sampling region 4. Subset of the sample: tumor region T4, right-lateral pole. The receptors shown here come from a woman aged 55 to 70 with primary liver carcinoma and hepatitis B virus infection.

In regard to this clonotype: This CDR3 is missing its conserved last phenylalanine or tryptophan, likely due to a read error. The rearrangement uses TRBV4-1 and TRBJ2-1, with 11 bases matching TRBD2. This CDR3 contains 19 residues. The germline V gene encodes CDR1 MGHRA and CDR2 YSYEKL. CDR3 nucleotides: TGCGCCAGCAGCCAAGACTCCCCGACGGTAGGGACTAGCGGATATGAACAGTTCCTC. Protein sequence: CASSQDSPTVGTSGYEQFL.

This clonotype occurred many times. V and J are TRBV29-1 and TRBJ2-7, with D uncertain. Deletions cut 2 bases from V and 4 bases from J, with 9 bases between. This CDR3 spans 12 amino acids. In germline, CDR1 is SQVTM, CDR2 ANQGSEA. CDR3 in amino acids: CSVELSRYEQYF. CDR3 coding DNA: TGCAGCGTTGAATTGTCCCGGTACGAGCAGTACTTC.

The genes are TRBV6-5 and TRBJ2-1; a weak D match, TRBD2 (5 bases). Germline CDR1 and CDR2: MNHEY and SVGAGI. The CDR3 consists of 16 residues. The DNA for the CDR3 is TGTGTTAGCAGTTACTCGGTAGATCTAGCATACAATGAGCAGTTCTTC. Its protein product is CVSSYSVDLAYNEQFF.

In the case of this clonotype: A read error is possible here, since a much larger clone lies one base away. V and J are TRBV7-9 and TRBJ1-2; D is unresolved. The CDR3 contains 13 residues. Germline loops: CDR1 SEHNR, CDR2 FQNEAQ (reference sequence). The CDR3 DNA sequence: TGTGCCAGCACCCCCGGGTTGCACTATGACTACACCTTC. Translated: CASTPGLHYDYTF.

This clonotype came up a few times. The CDR3 nucleotides are TGTGCCAGCAGCCTCCAGAGGTTTAGCCCCTACGAGCAGTACTTC. Encoded protein: CASSLQRFSPYEQYF. The genes are TRBV11-2 and TRBJ2-7; D remains ambiguous. The CDR3 covers 15 residues. With 5 bases removed from V and 2 bases from J, the gap between germline ends came to 16 bases. Germline V gives CDR1 SGHAT, CDR2 FQNNGV.